A single TCR beta chain is shown here with its context. The data were taken from a study of T cell changes during pregnancy in multiple sclerosis. TCRdb keeps only in-frame clones here, not all; method: immunoSEQ multiplex PCR. The sample yields roughly 40,000 clones, approximately 91% seen once. In germline, CDR1 is MDHEN, CDR2 SYDVKM. The length of the CDR3 is 13 residues. Germline trimming cut 10 bases from V and 6 bases from J; bases unmatched to any gene: 12. The chain uses TRBV28 and TRBJ2-7, with TRBD1 matching 7 bases. The source is a female donor in good health, enrolled as a control in a pregnancy study. This material consisted of CD4+ T cells from peripheral blood mononuclear cells, taken in the second trimester of pregnancy. CDR3 in amino acids: CATTGQAGSEQYF. The CDR3 DNA reads as TGTGCCACAACAGGACAGGCAGGTAGCGAGCAGTACTTC.